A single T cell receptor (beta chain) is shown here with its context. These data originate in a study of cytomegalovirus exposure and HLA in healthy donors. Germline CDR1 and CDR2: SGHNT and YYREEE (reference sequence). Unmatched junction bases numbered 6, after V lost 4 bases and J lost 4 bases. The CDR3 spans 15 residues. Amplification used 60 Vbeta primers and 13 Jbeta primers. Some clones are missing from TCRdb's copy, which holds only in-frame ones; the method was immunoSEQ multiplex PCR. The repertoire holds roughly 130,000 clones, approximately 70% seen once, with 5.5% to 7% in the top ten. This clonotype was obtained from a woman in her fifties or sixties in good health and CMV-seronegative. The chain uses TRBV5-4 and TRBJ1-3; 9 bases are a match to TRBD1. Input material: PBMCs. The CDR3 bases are TGTGCCAGCAGCCTTACAGGGGGCACGGGAAACACCATATATTTT. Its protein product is CASSLTGGTGNTIYF.